This record covers a single T cell receptor beta chain. Its specificity is not known. A junction end diverges from the germline sequence, so it may reflect a read error. The germline CDR1 and CDR2 sequences are SGHRS and YFSETQ. CDR3 length: 17 residues. The method was immunoSEQ multiplex PCR; TCRdb's version includes in-frame clones alone and lacks a portion of them. The table records under 850,000 clones, 72% of them present only once. The sample comes from a study of shared clonotypes between healthy human individuals. Points from the study as a whole: With few donors, the genetic and exposure-history diversity represented was limited. What naive subsets generally showed was a larger estimated richness than memory subsets showed.

The sequencing input was memory CD4+ T cells sorted from blood. The sample's subset: CD45RA-negative fraction. The chain couples TRBV5-1 to TRBJ2-2; 13 bases match TRBD2. The sequence was obtained from a woman in her twenties or thirties in good health. CDR3 nucleotide sequence: TGCGCCAGCAGCTTGGCGGGACTAGCGGGGAACAGCGGGGAGCTGTTTTTT. Protein product: CASSLAGLAGNSGELFF.